This record covers a single T cell receptor (beta chain). Its antigen has not been determined. The record has no base qualities; no much larger clone is one base away. The entry originates in a study of cytomegalovirus exposure and HLA in healthy donors (TCRdb year 2017). For the study in its entirety: In an earlier analysis of under 600 of the donors, about 270 Gb of sequence data and 90 million to 130 million unique TCR beta sequences from about 179 million T cells were reported. An early release that covered roughly 600 HLA-typed donors contained approximately 300 gigabases of sequencing data and about 93 million unique TCR sequences. The genetic ancestry cluster associated with self-reported Caucasian donors included over 65% of the 398 genotyped donors. The study aimed to test whether signatures of past pathogen exposure could be identified by cataloging public T cell receptors. The study used immunosequencing to profile the T cell repertoires of around 600 subjects and linked those repertoires to cytomegalovirus serostatus. In addition to the first cohort of 650 to 800 subjects, a separate validation cohort of under 150 different subjects was used. To predict cytomegalovirus infection status, the study brought together high-throughput TCR immunosequencing, statistical association of individual TCRs with disease status, and machine learning. A later analysis re-examined previously published TCR beta repertoires from over 500 donors and added high-resolution HLA genotyping to investigate patterns of TCR occurrence. The later analysis used no new phenotypic data to find candidate immune exposures, relying instead on TCR beta sequences and their occurrence across donors. To decide whether each TCR beta V gene segment behaved as functional or pseudogenic, an earlier analysis of nearly 600 of the donors relied on high-throughput TCR beta sequencing. Donor age, sex, ethnicity and CMV serostatus were compiled together with the repertoire data. A later genetic analysis used genome-wide SNP genotypes for about 65% of the roughly 670 donors, treating that subset as a discovery cohort. Every discovery cohort repertoire had been produced on one sequencing platform. HLA typing included class I and class II loci at four-digit resolution. Typing coverage differed by locus: A, B, C, DRB1 and DQB1 were typed in roughly 620-630 donors, DQA1 in about 560, DPA1 in some 570, and DPB1 in 450 to 480. About five DR-DQ haplotypes were treated as single units for association and clustering because of strong linkage in the cohort. Across 300 to 400 genotyped donors of the cohort, an average of approximately 240,000 unique TCR beta nucleotide sequences per donor were sequenced, and roughly a sixth of those sequences were non-productive. Study-wide findings and limitations: Most TCR sequences were seen in very few donors, while some public TCRs were found in many individuals. Compared with the roughly 700-donor mean, donors in an Asian-associated ancestry cluster had fewer N-insertions in productive TCRs, according to a later genetic analysis. Some IMGT-functional V segments, including TRBV6-2 and TRBV6-3, could not be distinguished by the 87-base-pair reads and were therefore excluded. Broadly in line with IMGT annotations, most TCR beta V segments showed up in productive rearrangements about 87% or about 30% of the time in an earlier analysis of several hundred of the donors. A further reported finding was that TCR beta sequences accurately predicted the HLA-A and HLA-B alleles for most subjects in the first cohort. The sequencing pipeline was judged likely to have produced a cluster of highly shared sequence variants as a technical artifact. The cohort was sequenced for TCR beta chains only, and without alpha or paired-chain data the features that could be detected were limited. Cytomegalovirus status was reported to be diagnosed by the classifier with high specificity and sensitivity in both the original and validation cohorts. HLA typing was unavailable for some donors at each locus, so association tests used only the typed subset. A later analysis found that HLA-associated TCR beta chains were more clonally expanded and had lower generation probabilities than equally common non-associated chains. When HLA alleles, especially DR and DQ, strongly co-occurred, attributing TCR associations to individual alleles was difficult. Immune exposure information for the cohort was limited to CMV serostatus. A few of the identified cytomegalovirus-associated TCR beta chains were confirmed in vitro to be specific for cytomegalovirus antigens. The study gave a list of some 150 TCR beta chains associated with cytomegalovirus. Correlated functional status among segregating V segments might reflect linkage disequilibrium, but an unknown experimental factor could not be ruled out. Roughly uniform sequencing depth across donors was assumed in presence/absence analyses, although this assumption may not hold. Because counts were too low, about 18 rarely observed V segments, including chromosome 9 orphons, were left out of the earlier analysis of some 600 of the donors. At a false discovery rate of 0.05, a later analysis linked some 18,000 TCR beta sequences to specific HLA alleles. According to the authors, the approach could potentially be generalized to other disease states and immunological phenotypes. An association between a missense DCLRE1C variant and V-gene and J-gene trimming of TCR beta chains was found in a later genetic analysis and replicated in an independent cohort. A later analysis found that TCR association rates varied across HLA loci, with DRB1 alleles showing the most associated TCRs and HLA-C alleles the fewest. In a later analysis, several top co-occurrence clusters were reported to appear linked to parvovirus B19, influenza, CMV and Epstein-Barr virus. In a later analysis, most CMV-associated TCR beta chains were found to appear HLA-restricted, with HLA associations seemingly driven largely by CMV exposure.

The cohort consisted of more than 650 healthy bone marrow donors. Cohort members were all nominally healthy when sampled, although unrecorded immune exposures were likely present. The donor was CMV seropositive and was included in the group of 300 or so seropositive cohort members. A peripheral blood sample was provided by each donor, and peripheral blood mononuclear cells were used for TCR beta sequencing. Genomic DNA was extracted from the blood cell samples with the Qiagen DNeasy Blood Extraction Kit. The library was produced with the immunoSEQ multiplex PCR assay. A mixture of 60 forward primers for TCR Vbeta segments and 13 reverse primers for TCR Jbeta segments was used in the multiplex PCR. Amplification of the CDR3 region of rearranged TCR beta genes was performed with a multiplex PCR assay on genomic DNA. The Illumina HiSeq System was used to sequence the amplified TCR beta libraries as 87-base-pair reads. In the authors' own workflow: In a later analysis, 77 million or so unique TCR beta chains were counted across the approximately 670 repertoires, and roughly 11 million of these chains were shared by at least two donors. To remove PCR and sequencing errors, raw reads were error-corrected and collapsed into unique sequences using a nearest-neighbor algorithm that merged closely related sequences. V, D and J gene segments were assigned by aligning CDR3 sequences to IMGT reference sequences. For a sequence to be retained, a match of at least six nucleotides to both a V gene segment and a J gene segment was required. A rearrangement counted as productive if the CDR3 had no stop codons and remained in frame with V and J, and every other rearrangement counted as non-productive. Following IMGT convention, CDR3 was defined as the stretch from the second conserved V-encoded cysteine to the conserved J-encoded phenylalanine. The earlier analysis of some 540 of the donors excluded any sequence lacking an unambiguous match to a single V gene segment. An earlier analysis of a few hundred of the donors called V segments functional above 56.7% productive rearrangements and segregating when the between-donor standard deviation exceeded 5%. To diagnose cytomegalovirus status from the catalog of TCR beta chain sequences, a statistical classification framework was built. A later analysis assigned V and J genes by comparing TCR nucleotide sequences with IMGT/GENE-DB human TR gene sequences. Using the TCRdist pipeline, a later analysis assigned CDR3 sequences along with most-parsimonious VDJ recombination scenarios. In a later analysis, each TCR beta chain was defined by its CDR3 amino acid sequence together with its V-gene family, and reads without a unique V-gene family were excluded. As a way to deal with suspected cross-contamination and a sequencing artifact, a later analysis dropped hundreds of nucleotide sequences that were highly shared and had low generation probability. For each public chain, a later analysis derived a clonal expansion index from normalized ranks of inferred template counts within each repertoire. A later analysis computed generation probabilities with a VDJ recombination model fitted to out-of-frame rearrangements, and checked the results against IGoR. In a later analysis, hypergeometric tests were used to score TCR-TCR, TCR-HLA and TCR-CMV co-occurrence, with a repertoire-size bias correction applied to TCR pairs. In a later analysis, false discovery rates were estimated by permuting HLA or CMV assignments 20 times. In a later analysis, co-occurring TCRs were grouped using DBSCAN, with TCRdist sequence similarity added in when clustering inside HLA-allele-positive subsets. Repertoires with fewer than 30,000 or more than 120,000 public chains, plus five repertoires with anomalous nucleotide sharing, were excluded from co-occurrence clustering. TCRdb took over this immuneACCESS table, retaining in-frame rearrangements with V and J assigned. Such tables are incomplete; in checked studies, under half of the missing clones stem from an unresolved V gene, and the remainder is unexplained. That table is the source of V, J and clone size, and D and trimming were worked out from the DNA. The sample table lists approximately 98,000 clones, around 75% of them with a count of one. Approximately 11% of the sample is in the top ten clones.

As encoded in the germline V gene, CDR1 is MNHEY while CDR2 is SVGAGI. The V and J ends are trimmed by 5 bases and 1 base, leaving 15 bases between them. Reading from cysteine to phenylalanine, the CDR3 counts 15 amino acids. Just CDR3 DNA is preserved here, 45 bases in frame from base 1. This receptor was taken from a man between 18 and 29 years old in good health and CMV-seropositive. The sequencing input was PBMCs. The V and J genes are TRBV6-5 and TRBJ2-7; a tentative D call is TRBD1 (6 bases match). The bases are TGTGCCAGCAGTCGTTCAGGGGCCTCTTCCTACGAGCAGTACTTC. Its amino acids are CASSRSGASSYEQYF.